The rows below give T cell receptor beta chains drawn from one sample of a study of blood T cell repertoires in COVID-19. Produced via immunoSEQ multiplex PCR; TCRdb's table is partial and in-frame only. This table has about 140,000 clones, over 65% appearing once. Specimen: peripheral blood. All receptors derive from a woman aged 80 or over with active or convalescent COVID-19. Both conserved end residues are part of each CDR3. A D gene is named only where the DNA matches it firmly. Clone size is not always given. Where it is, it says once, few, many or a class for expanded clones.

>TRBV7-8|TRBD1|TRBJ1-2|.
CASSLGRRRGRVYGYTF
TGTGCCAGCAGCTTAGGAAGAAGGAGGGGGCGGGTCTATGGCTACACCTTC
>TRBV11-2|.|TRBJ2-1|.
CASSLGGPLSSYNEQFF
TGTGCCAGCAGCTTAGGGGGGCCTCTCAGCTCCTACAATGAGCAGTTCTTC
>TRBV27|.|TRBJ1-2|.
CASRYLTGGYTF
TGTGCCAGCAGGTACTTGACAGGCGGCTACACCTTC
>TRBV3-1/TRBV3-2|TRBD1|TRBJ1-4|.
CASRRDRGNEKLFF
TGTGCCAGCAGGCGGGACAGGGGGAATGAAAAACTGTTTTTT
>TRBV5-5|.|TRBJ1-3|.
CASSLAARSAGNTIYF
TGTGCCAGCAGCTTGGCTGCGAGGAGTGCCGGAAACACCATATATTTT
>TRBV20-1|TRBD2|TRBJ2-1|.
CSASRTSGGYYNEQFF
TGCAGTGCTAGTAGGACTAGCGGGGGGTACTACAATGAGCAGTTCTTC
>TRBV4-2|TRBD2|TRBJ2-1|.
CASSQGERGSYNEQFF
TGTGCCAGCAGCCAAGGGGAGCGGGGTTCCTACAATGAGCAGTTCTTC
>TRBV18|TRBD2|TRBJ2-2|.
CASSLQRGSGELFF
TGTGCCAGCTCACTCCAGCGGGGTAGCGGGGAGCTGTTTTTT
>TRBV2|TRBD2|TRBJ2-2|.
CASNGGARETGELFF
TGTGCCAGCAACGGGGGGGCCCGAGAAACCGGGGAGCTGTTTTTT
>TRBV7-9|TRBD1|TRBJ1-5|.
CASSPGTGVNNQPQHF
TGTGCCAGCAGCCCGGGGACAGGGGTTAACAATCAGCCCCAGCATTTT
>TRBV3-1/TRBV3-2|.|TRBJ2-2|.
CASSQGQTGELFF
TGTGCCAGCAGCCAAGGCCAGACCGGGGAGCTGTTTTTT
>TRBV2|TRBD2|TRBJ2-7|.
CASSVAGGLEQYF
TGTGCCAGCAGCGTCGCGGGGGGGCTCGAGCAGTACTTC
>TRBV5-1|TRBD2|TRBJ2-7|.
CASSLLSGGTYEQYF
TGCGCCAGCAGCTTACTTAGCGGGGGGACCTACGAGCAGTACTTC
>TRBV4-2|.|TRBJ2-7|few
CASSPIWDSTYEQYF
TGTGCCAGCAGCCCGATATGGGACTCAACCTACGAGCAGTACTTC
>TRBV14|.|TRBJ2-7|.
CASSQKAGIFSNSQYF
TGTGCCAGCAGCCAAAAGGCAGGAATCTTTTCTAATTCGCAGTACTTC
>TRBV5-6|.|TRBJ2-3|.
CASSLSSTDTQYF
TGTGCCAGCAGCTTGTCGAGTACAGATACGCAGTATTTT
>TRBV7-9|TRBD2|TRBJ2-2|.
CASSAAGGSGGELFF
TGTGCCAGCAGCGCAGCGGGGGGCTCAGGCGGGGAGCTGTTTTTT
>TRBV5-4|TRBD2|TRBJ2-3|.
CASSFPGLRREDTQYF
TGTGCCAGCAGCTTTCCGGGACTACGGCGAGAAGATACGCAGTATTTT
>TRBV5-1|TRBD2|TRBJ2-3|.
CASSPLRGGQVDTQYF
TGCGCCAGCAGCCCTCTTCGGGGGGGCCAAGTAGATACGCAGTATTTT
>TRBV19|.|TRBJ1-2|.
CASSSNRAGYGYTF
TGTGCCAGTAGTAGTAACAGGGCTGGCTATGGCTACACCTTC
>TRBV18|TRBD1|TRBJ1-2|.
CASSPRQGSSSLDGYTF
TGTGCCAGCTCACCACGACAGGGTTCTTCATCTTTGGACGGCTACACCTTC
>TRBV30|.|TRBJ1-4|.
CALSGHREGRANEKLFF
TGTGCCTTATCGGGACACCGGGAAGGGAGAGCTAATGAAAAACTGTTTTTT
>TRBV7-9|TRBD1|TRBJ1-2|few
CASSLGDRDGYTF
TGTGCCAGCAGCTTAGGGGACAGGGATGGCTACACCTTC
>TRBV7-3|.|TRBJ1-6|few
CASSPLPRGNSPLHF
TGTGCCAGCAGCCCCCTACCCCGGGGAAATTCACCCCTCCACTTT
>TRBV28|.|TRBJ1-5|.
CASSPGDTSRNQPQHF
TGTGCCAGCAGTCCAGGGGACACATCCCGTAATCAGCCCCAGCATTTT
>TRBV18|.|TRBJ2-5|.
CASSPRGAQETQYF
TGTGCCAGCTCACCCAGGGGGGCCCAAGAGACCCAGTACTTC
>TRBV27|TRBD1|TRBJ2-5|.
CASSPATGEKTQYF
TGTGCCAGCTCTCCGGCGACAGGGGAAAAGACCCAGTACTTC
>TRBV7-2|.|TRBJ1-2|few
CASSTVAAANYGYTF
TGTGCCAGCAGCACCGTTGCAGCGGCTAACTATGGCTACACCTTC
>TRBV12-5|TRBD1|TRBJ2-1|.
CASGRTRDSYNEQFF
TGTGCTAGTGGACGAACCCGGGACAGCTACAATGAGCAGTTCTTC
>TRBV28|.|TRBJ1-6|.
CASSTELDSSRRSPLHF
TGTGCCAGCAGCACCGAGCTGGACAGTTCCCGGCGTTCACCCCTCCACTTT
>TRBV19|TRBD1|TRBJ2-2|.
CASIRQGAGTGELFF
TGTGCCAGTATCCGACAGGGGGCAGGCACCGGGGAGCTGTTTTTT
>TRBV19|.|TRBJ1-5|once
CASSIGGGVISNQPQHF
TGTGCCAGTAGTATTGGAGGGGGGGTTATTAGCAATCAGCCCCAGCATTTT
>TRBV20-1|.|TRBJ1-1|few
CSASDTEAFF
TGCAGTGCGTCAGACACTGAAGCTTTCTTT
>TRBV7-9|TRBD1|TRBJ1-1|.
CASSLQQGGAFF
TGTGCCAGCAGCTTACAACAGGGGGGAGCTTTCTTT
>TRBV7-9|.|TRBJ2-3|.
CASSSGYF
TGTGCCAGCAGCTCGGGGTATTTT
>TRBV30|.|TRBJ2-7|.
CAWSSAGHLEQYF
TGTGCCTGGAGTAGTGCGGGGCACTTGGAGCAGTACTTC
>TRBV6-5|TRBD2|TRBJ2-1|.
CASSSSTSGGANEQFF
TGTGCCAGCAGTTCCTCGACTAGCGGGGGGGCCAATGAGCAGTTCTTC
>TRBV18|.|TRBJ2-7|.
CASSPPSGSHEQYF
TGTGCCAGCTCACCACCCTCGGGGTCCCACGAGCAGTACTTC
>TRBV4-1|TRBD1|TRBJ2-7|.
CASSQADRGEYEQYF
TGCGCCAGCAGCCAAGCCGACAGGGGGGAATACGAGCAGTACTTC
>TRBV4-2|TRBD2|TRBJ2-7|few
CASSQGLAGTYEQYF
TGTGCCAGCAGCCAAGGACTAGCGGGTACCTACGAGCAGTACTTC
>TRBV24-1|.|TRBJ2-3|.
CATSGAGGRTAHTDTQYF
TGTGCCACCAGTGGAGCCGGGGGACGGACGGCCCACACAGATACGCAGTATTTT
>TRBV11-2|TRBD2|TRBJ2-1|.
CASSPRGAATSNEQFF
TGTGCCAGCAGCCCGCGGGGGGCCGCCACCTCCAATGAGCAGTTCTTC